The 9 T cell receptor beta chains below all came from one sample that was sequenced in a study of blood T cell repertoires in COVID-19. Sequenced by immunoSEQ multiplex PCR; TCRdb stores in-frame clones only, minus some. The table records about 200,000 clones, 82% of them present only once. Material for sequencing was PBMCs or T cells enriched from blood (not recorded which). The source of these receptors is a woman aged 60-75 years with acute COVID-19.

The chain joins TRBV29-1 to TRBJ1-2; 7 bases agree with TRBD1. From germline, CDR1 is SQVTM and CDR2 ANQGSEA. This CDR3 region has 13 residues. V dropped 5 bases and J dropped 4; count of bases not matched to a gene: 7. CDR3 DNA: TGCAGCGTTTATAGGGGGCTCCCCTATGGCTACACCTTC. Translated, it gives CSVYRGLPYGYTF.

CDR3 coding DNA: TGTGCCAGTAGTATAGACCGGACAGGGTTGACGCCCCAGCATTTT. Translated: CASSIDRTGLTPQHF. The chain uses TRBV19 and TRBJ1-5, with 8 bases identical to TRBD1. V shed 0 bases and J 9 bases; nucleotides not matched to a gene: 7. The CDR3 has 15 amino acids. CDR1 is LNHDA and CDR2 is SQIVND in the germline V gene (reference sequence).

The chain joins TRBV7-8 to TRBJ2-3, with 8 bases lining up with TRBD1. Germline CDR1 SGHVS, CDR2 FQNEAQ. V shed 5 bases, J shed 5 bases, and the junction held 18 bases outside the gene matches. CDR3 length: 18 residues. CDR3: CASSASRILRGREDTQYF. In DNA form, the CDR3 reads TGTGCCAGCAGCGCGTCAAGAATCCTCAGGGGGCGAGAAGATACGCAGTATTTT.

The chain has TRBV2 and TRBJ1-1, with D possibly being TRBD1 (6 bases). Trimming removed 7 bases from V and 2 bases from J, with 17 bases in between. The CDR3 has 15 residues. Germline CDR1 is SNHLY and CDR2 is FYNNEI. DNA of the CDR3: TGTGCCAGCAACTCACTAGGGACACCTAACACTGAAGCTTTCTTT. It is translated as CASNSLGTPNTEAFF.

This clone was seen a handful of times. The rearrangement links TRBV19 to TRBJ1-2; tentatively, D is TRBD1 (5 bases). V was cut by 7 bases and J by 6 bases, with 24 bases left in between. The CDR3 covers 16 residues. Germline assignment: CDR1 LNHDA and CDR2 SQIVND (reference sequence). Written as DNA, the CDR3 is TGTGCCAGTAATACAGGTTCTAGAGGCCGGGTGGATGGCTACACCTTC. Translating it yields CASNTGSRGRVDGYTF.

This chain's CDR3 is CASSDWEAYGYTF. DNA for the CDR3: TGTGCCAGCAGTGATTGGGAGGCCTATGGCTACACCTTC. This chain uses TRBV6-1 with TRBJ1-2; D not certain. The CDR3 length is 13 residues. V lost 3 bases and J 4 bases, leaving 9 bases between the germline ends. Germline V gene data show CDR1 as MNHNS and CDR2 as SASEGT.

The V call is TRBV5-6, the J call TRBJ1-1; D is undetermined. V lost 6 bases, J lost 6 bases, and 18 bases lay in between. CDR3 length: 14 amino acids. Per the germline V gene, CDR1 is SGHDT and CDR2 is YYEEEE. The CDR3, as DNA: TGTGCCAGCAACCTCCAAAACAGAGACGCTGAAGCTTTCTTT. This sequence encodes CASNLQNRDAEAFF. The full variable domain, its missing parts supplied by reference TRBV5-6 and TRBJ1-1, is DAGVTQSPTHLIKTRGQQVTLRCSPKSGHDTVSWYQQALGQGPQFIFQYYEEEERQRGNFPDRFSGHQFPNYSSELNVNALLLGDSALYLCASNLQNRDAEAFFGQGTRLTVV.

The chain links TRBV18 to TRBJ1-2, with D possibly matching TRBD1 (6 bases). In germline, CDR1 is KGHSH, CDR2 LQKENI. With 6 bases removed from V and 8 bases from J, the gap between germline ends came to 22 bases. The CDR3 totals 15 residues. The CDR3 is CASSQTAGEQGGYTF. DNA for the CDR3: TGTGCCAGCTCCCAAACTGCAGGGGAGCAGGGGGGCTACACCTTC.

The rearrangement uses TRBV19 and TRBJ1-2; a possible D gene is TRBD1 (6 bases). V lost 4 bases, J lost 6 bases, and 18 bases lay in between. Germline V lookup: CDR1 LNHDA, CDR2 SQIVND (reference sequence). The CDR3 has 15 residues. Here the CDR3 reads CASSTTGSYPHGYTF. CDR3 DNA sequence: TGTGCCAGTAGTACCACAGGGTCGTATCCCCATGGCTACACCTTC.